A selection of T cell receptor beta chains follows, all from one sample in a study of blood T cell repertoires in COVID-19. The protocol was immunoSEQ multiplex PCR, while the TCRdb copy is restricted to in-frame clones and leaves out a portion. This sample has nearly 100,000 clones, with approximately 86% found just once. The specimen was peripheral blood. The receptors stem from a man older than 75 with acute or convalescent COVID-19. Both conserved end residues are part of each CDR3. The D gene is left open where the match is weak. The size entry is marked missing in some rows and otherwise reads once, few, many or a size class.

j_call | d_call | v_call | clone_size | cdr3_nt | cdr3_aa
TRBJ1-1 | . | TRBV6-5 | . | TGTGCCAGCAGTTACTCTAGGAACACTGAAGCTTTCTTT | CASSYSRNTEAFF
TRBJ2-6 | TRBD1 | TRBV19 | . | TGTGCCAGTAGTATTAGACAGGGGGCGCCTGGGGCCAACGTCCTGACTTTC | CASSIRQGAPGANVLTF
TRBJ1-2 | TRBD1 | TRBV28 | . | TGTGCCAGCAGGGGACAGGGAGGTTCGGGCTACACCTTC | CASRGQGGSGYTF
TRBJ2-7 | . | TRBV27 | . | TGTGCCAGCAGTTGGCGACCAGGGTACGAGCAGTACTTC | CASSWRPGYEQYF
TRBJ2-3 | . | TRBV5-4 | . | TGTGCCAGGGGACTCCGCACAGATACGCAGTATTTT | CARGLRTDTQYF
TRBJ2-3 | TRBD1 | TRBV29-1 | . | TGCAGCGTTGGAACAGGGGGCGCAGGGGATACGCAGTATTTT | CSVGTGGAGDTQYF
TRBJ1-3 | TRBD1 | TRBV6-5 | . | TGTGCCAGCAGTCCACGAGAGAGGGGGCGAAACACCATATATTTT | CASSPRERGRNTIYF
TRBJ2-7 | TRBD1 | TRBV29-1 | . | TGCAGCGTTGCCCCAGGACAGGGGACCTACGAGCAGTACTTC | CSVAPGQGTYEQYF
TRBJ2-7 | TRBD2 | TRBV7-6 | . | TGTGCCAGCAGCCGGGGACTAGCGTCCGAGCAGTACTTC | CASSRGLASEQYF
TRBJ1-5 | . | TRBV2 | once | TGTGCCAGCAGTGATTGGGGCAGCATAGGACAGCCCCAGCATTTT | CASSDWGSIGQPQHF
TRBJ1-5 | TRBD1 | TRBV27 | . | TGTGCCAGCAGTTCCCAATACAGGGGGGGTTCCCAGCCCCAGCATTTT | CASSSQYRGGSQPQHF
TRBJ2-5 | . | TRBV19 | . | TGTGCCAGTAGATTCCGGAGTGGAGAGACCCAGTACTTC | CASRFRSGETQYF
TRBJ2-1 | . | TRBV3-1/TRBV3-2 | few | TGTGCCAGCAGTCGAGGGTACAATGAGCAGTTCTTC | CASSRGYNEQFF
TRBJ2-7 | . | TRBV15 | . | TGTGCCACCAGCGGTACCGGGACATCATACTACGAGCAGTACTTC | CATSGTGTSYYEQYF
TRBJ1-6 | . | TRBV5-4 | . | TGTGCCAGCAGCTCTTCTCCGGGACAAAGCTATAATTCACCCCTCCACTTT | CASSSSPGQSYNSPLHF
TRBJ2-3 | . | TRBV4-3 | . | TGCGCCAGCAGCCAAGTCGGCGGCCTAATTCCCACAGATACGCAGTATTTT | CASSQVGGLIPTDTQYF
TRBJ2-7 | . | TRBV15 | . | TGTGCCACCAGCAGAGACAGGGTTGGCTACGAGCAGTACTTC | CATSRDRVGYEQYF
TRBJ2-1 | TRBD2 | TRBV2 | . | TGTGCCAGCAGCCCGCGGGAGGGTTTATCAAATGAGCAGTTCTTC | CASSPREGLSNEQFF
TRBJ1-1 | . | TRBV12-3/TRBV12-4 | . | TGTGCCATCTCTTGGGACATTAACACTGAAGCTTTCTTT | CAISWDINTEAFF
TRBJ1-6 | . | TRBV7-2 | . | TGTGCCAGCAGCTCCCCAGGCCTAAATTCACCCCTCCACTTT | CASSSPGLNSPLHF
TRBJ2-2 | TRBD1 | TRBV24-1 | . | TGTGCCACCAGCTCCGCCGACGGGACAGGGGTCGCCGGGGAGCTGTTTTTT | CATSSADGTGVAGELFF
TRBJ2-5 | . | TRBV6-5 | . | TGTGCCAGCAGGCGAAATAGGTCCCCAGGGGAGACCCAGTACTTC | CASRRNRSPGETQYF
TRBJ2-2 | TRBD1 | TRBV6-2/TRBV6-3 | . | TGTGCCAGCAGTTACGGGGACAGGGTAAACGGGGAGCTGTTTTTT | CASSYGDRVNGELFF
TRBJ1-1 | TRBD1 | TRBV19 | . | TGTGCCAGTAGCAACCGACAGGGGTATTCCGCTTTCTTT | CASSNRQGYSAFF
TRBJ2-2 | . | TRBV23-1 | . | TGCGCCACCGGCAGGACAGCAAACACCGGGGAGCTGTTTTTT | CATGRTANTGELFF
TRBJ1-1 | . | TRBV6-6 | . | TGTGCCAGCACTACCCGAGGGGGAGCTTTCTTT | CASTTRGGAFF
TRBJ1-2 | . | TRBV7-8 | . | TGTGCCAGCAGCCTTTCTACTAACTATGGCTACACCTTC | CASSLSTNYGYTF
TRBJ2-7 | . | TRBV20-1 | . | TGCAGTGCTCGTGGACAGTCAGAGCAGTACTTC | CSARGQSEQYF
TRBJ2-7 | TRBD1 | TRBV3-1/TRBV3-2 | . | TGTGCCAGCAGCCATTATGGGACAGGGGGCTCCTACGAGCAGTACTTC | CASSHYGTGGSYEQYF
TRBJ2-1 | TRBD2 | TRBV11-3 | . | TGTGCCAGCAGCATTAGCGGGAGCTCCTACAATGAGCAGTTCTTC | CASSISGSSYNEQFF
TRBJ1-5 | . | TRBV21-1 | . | TGTGCCAGCAGCAAAGCCAGCAGGGGGCATCAGCCCCAGCATTTT | CASSKASRGHQPQHF
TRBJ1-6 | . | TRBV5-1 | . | TGCGCCAGCAGCTTGATCGGGGGTTCTTCACCCCTCCACTTT | CASSLIGGSSPLHF
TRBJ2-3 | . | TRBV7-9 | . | TGTGCCAGCAGCTTATCCGGGAAGGTCACAGATACGCAGTATTTT | CASSLSGKVTDTQYF
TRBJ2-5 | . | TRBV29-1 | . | TGCAGCGCTCCAGAGTGGGGCGGGGACCAAGAGACCCAGTACTTC | CSAPEWGGDQETQYF
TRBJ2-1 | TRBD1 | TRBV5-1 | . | TGCGCCAGCAGGGGGGGACAGGGGTCCTACAATGAGCAGTTCTTC | CASRGGQGSYNEQFF
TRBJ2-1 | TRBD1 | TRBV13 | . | TGTGCCAGCAGCTTCGAGGGACAGGGTCTCCTCAATGAGCAGTTCTTC | CASSFEGQGLLNEQFF
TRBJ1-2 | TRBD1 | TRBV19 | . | TGTGCCAGTAGTCTGACAGGGGATAGGGGCTACACCTTC | CASSLTGDRGYTF
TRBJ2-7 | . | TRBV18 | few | TGTGCCAGCTCACCACAGACAGAAGGGGAGCAGTACTTC | CASSPQTEGEQYF
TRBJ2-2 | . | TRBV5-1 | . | TGCGCCAGCAGCTTGGCTGGGACATTGAACACCGGGGAGCTGTTTTTT | CASSLAGTLNTGELFF
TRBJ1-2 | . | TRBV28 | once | TGTGCCAGCAGTTTACCGCAGGGGACCGGCTACACCTTC | CASSLPQGTGYTF
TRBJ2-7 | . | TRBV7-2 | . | TGTGCCAGCAGCTTAGGCAGGGGCTCCTACGAGCAGTACTTC | CASSLGRGSYEQYF
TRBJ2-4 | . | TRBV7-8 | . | TGTGCCAGCAGCTTAGGACCGAGCAGGTGGGCCAAAAACATTCAGTACTTC | CASSLGPSRWAKNIQYF
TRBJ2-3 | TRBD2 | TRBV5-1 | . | TGCGCCAGCAGCTTGGGGACTAGCGGGGTGGGGAATACGCAGTATTTT | CASSLGTSGVGNTQYF
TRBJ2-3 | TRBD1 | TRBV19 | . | TGTGCCAGTAGTATGACAGGGGGACCAGATACGCAGTATTTT | CASSMTGGPDTQYF
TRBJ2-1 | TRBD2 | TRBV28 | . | TGTGCCAGCAGTTTATCTAGCGGGGTATACAATGAGCAGTTCTTC | CASSLSSGVYNEQFF
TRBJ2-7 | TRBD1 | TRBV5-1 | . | TGCGCCAGCACCCGGGACGGCCGGACAGGGGCCGAGCAGTACTTC | CASTRDGRTGAEQYF
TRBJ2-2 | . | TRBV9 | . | TGTGCCAGCAGCGTCGGCACCGGGGAGCTGTTTTTT | CASSVGTGELFF
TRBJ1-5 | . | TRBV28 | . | TGTGCTAGCACCACCGCTAAGGCTGTGGGGGGACATCAGCCCCAGCATTTT | CASTTAKAVGGHQPQHF
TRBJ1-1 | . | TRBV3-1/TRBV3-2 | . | TGTGCCAGCAGCCAAGGACAGAACACTGAAGCTTTCTTT | CASSQGQNTEAFF
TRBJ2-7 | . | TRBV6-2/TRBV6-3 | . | TGTGCCAGCAGTTACTCGACTTGGGGGCGTCTTACCTACGAGCAGTACTTC | CASSYSTWGRLTYEQYF
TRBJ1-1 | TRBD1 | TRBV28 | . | TGTGCCAGCAGTGCGGTGGGACAGTGGACTGAAGCTTTCTTT | CASSAVGQWTEAFF
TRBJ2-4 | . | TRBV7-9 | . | TGTGCCAGCAGCCTAATGGGGGGAGACGTGAACATTCAGTACTTC | CASSLMGGDVNIQYF
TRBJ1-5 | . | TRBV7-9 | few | TGTGCCAGCAGCTTGTCCAATAGCAATCAGCCCCAGCATTTT | CASSLSNSNQPQHF
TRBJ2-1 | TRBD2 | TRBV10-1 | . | TGCGCCAGCAGTGAGTCGATGAGGTCTAGCGGCAACAATGAGCAGTTCTTC | CASSESMRSSGNNEQFF
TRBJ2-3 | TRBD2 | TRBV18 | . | TGTGCCAGCTCACCAGGGCTAGCGGGAAGGCTGAAAGGCACAGATACGCAGTATTTT | CASSPGLAGRLKGTDTQYF
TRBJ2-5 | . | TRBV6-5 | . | TGTGCCAGCAGAATAACCCGGGACATAGAAGAGACCCAGTACTTC | CASRITRDIEETQYF
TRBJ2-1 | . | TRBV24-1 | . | TGTGCCACCAGTAGCACAGGGTTGGGCGGCAATGAGCAGTTCTTC | CATSSTGLGGNEQFF
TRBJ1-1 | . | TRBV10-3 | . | TGTGCCATCATGGGCACGACGAACACTGAAGCTTTCTTT | CAIMGTTNTEAFF
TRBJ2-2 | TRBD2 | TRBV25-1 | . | TGTGCCAATGGGGGACTAGCGAACACCGGGGAGCTGTTTTTT | CANGGLANTGELFF
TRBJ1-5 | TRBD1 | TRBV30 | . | TGTGCCTTCGGGACAGTGAATAGCAATCAGCCCCAGCATTTT | CAFGTVNSNQPQHF